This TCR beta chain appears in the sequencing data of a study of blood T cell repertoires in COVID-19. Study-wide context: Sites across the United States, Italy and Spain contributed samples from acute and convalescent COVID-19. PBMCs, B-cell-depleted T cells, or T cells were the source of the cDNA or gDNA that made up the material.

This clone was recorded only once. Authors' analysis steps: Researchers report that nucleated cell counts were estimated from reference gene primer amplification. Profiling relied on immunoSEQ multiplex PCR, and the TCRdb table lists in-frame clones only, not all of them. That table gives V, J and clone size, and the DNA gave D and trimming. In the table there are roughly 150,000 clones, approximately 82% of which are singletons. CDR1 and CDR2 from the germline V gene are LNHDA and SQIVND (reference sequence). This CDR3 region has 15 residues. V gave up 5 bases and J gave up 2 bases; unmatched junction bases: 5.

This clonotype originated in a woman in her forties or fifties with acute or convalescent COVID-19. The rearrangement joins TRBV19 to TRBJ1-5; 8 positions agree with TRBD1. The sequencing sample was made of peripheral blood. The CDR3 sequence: CASSVGQGRNQPQHF. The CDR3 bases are TGTGCCAGTAGTGTAGGACAGGGTCGCAATCAGCCCCAGCATTTT.